The rows below give T cell receptor beta chains drawn from one sample of a study of T cells after yellow fever vaccination. TCRdb re-analysed the 5' RACE reads in MiXCR, keeping a single row per CDR3 protein. The table includes some 350,000 distinct CDR3 sequences, over 4% detected once. This material consisted of PBMCs, taken 5 days after the yellow fever booster vaccination. The source of these receptors is a man younger than 30 who received the YFV17D yellow fever vaccine. Each CDR3 is given with its conserved first and last residue. The D gene is left open where the match is weak. Part of the rows lack a size; the others show once, few, many or a class for expanded clones.

v_gene,d_gene,abundance,j_gene,len,CDR3aa,CDR3nt
TRBV5-4,.,many,TRBJ2-2,13,CASSFGGTGELFF,TGTGCCAGCAGTTTTGGGGGAACCGGGGAGCTGTTTTTT
TRBV20-1,.,many,TRBJ2-5,14,CSARTGERGLDQYF,TGCAGTGCCAGGACAGGGGAGAGGGGACTAGACCAGTACTTC
TRBV20-1,.,many,TRBJ2-1,15,CSARGSRQAYNEQFF,TGCAGTGCTAGAGGGTCTCGGCAGGCCTACAATGAGCAGTTCTTC
TRBV24-1,.,many,TRBJ2-3,14,CATSDRGSPDTQYF,TGTGCCACCAGTGATAGGGGGAGCCCAGATACGCAGTATTTT
TRBV12-3/TRBV12-4,.,many,TRBJ2-3,13,CASSLTRTDTQYF,TGTGCCAGCAGTCTGACTCGCACAGATACGCAGTATTTT
TRBV5-1,.,many,TRBJ2-1,16,CASSPTPRETYNEQFF,TGCGCCAGCAGCCCTACACCACGGGAGACCTACAATGAGCAGTTCTTC
TRBV7-6,.,few,TRBJ1-3,13,CASSKDAGNTIYF,TGTGCCAGCAGCAAGGACGCCGGAAACACCATATATTTT
TRBV19,TRBD1,few,TRBJ2-7,15,CASSPITGEPYEQYF,TGTGCCAGTAGCCCGATTACAGGGGAACCCTACGAGCAGTACTTC
TRBV10-3,.,few,TRBJ2-5,15,CAISDLGPFRETQYF,TGTGCCATCAGTGACCTCGGGCCTTTCAGGGAGACCCAGTACTTC
TRBV10-2,TRBD1,few,TRBJ2-1,16,CASSEAGGAIYNEQFF,TGCGCCAGCAGTGAGGCAGGGGGCGCGATCTACAATGAGCAGTTCTTC
TRBV12-5,.,.,TRBJ1-5,17,CASGLVQGRKNPQPQHF,TGTGCTAGTGGTTTGGTACAAGGGCGCAAAAACCCTCAGCCCCAGCATTTT
TRBV6-5,.,.,TRBJ2-7,16,CASSYSGSRGAYEQYF,TGTGCCAGCAGTTACTCAGGTTCGCGGGGCGCCTACGAGCAGTACTTC
TRBV7-2,.,.,TRBJ2-3,14,CASSPRWGADTQYF,TGTGCCAGCAGCCCCAGATGGGGAGCAGATACGCAGTATTTT
TRBV7-3,TRBD2,.,TRBJ2-2,14,CASSSGGESGELFF,TGTGCCAGCAGCAGCGGGGGGGAATCCGGGGAGCTGTTTTTT
TRBV15,TRBD1,few,TRBJ1-5,15,CATSRDPTGNQPQHF,TGTGCCACCAGCAGAGACCCGACAGGGAATCAGCCCCAGCATTTT
TRBV19,.,.,TRBJ1-2,12,CASGERIYGYTF,TGTGCCAGTGGGGAACGTATCTATGGCTACACCTTC
TRBV6-1,TRBD2,few,TRBJ2-5,16,CASSDPAGGGEETQYF,TGTGCCAGCAGTGACCCAGCGGGGGGTGGGGAAGAGACCCAGTACTTC
TRBV5-1,TRBD1,many,TRBJ2-7,14,CASSLRDRTYEQYF,TGCGCCAGCAGCTTGAGGGACAGAACCTACGAGCAGTACTTC
TRBV20-1,TRBD2,many,TRBJ2-1,14,CSALAGGSYNEQFF,TGCAGCGCTTTAGCGGGGGGGTCTTACAATGAGCAGTTCTTC
TRBV7-3,.,.,TRBJ2-1,14,CASSLNGAYNEQFF,TGTGCCAGCAGCTTAAATGGTGCCTACAATGAGCAGTTCTTC
TRBV29-1,.,few,TRBJ1-2,13,CSVVPAPGYGYTF,TGCAGCGTTGTCCCCGCCCCGGGCTATGGCTACACCTTC
TRBV7-9,.,.,TRBJ1-3,12,CAIEENLNTIYF,TGTGCCATAGAGGAAAATTTAAACACCATATATTTT
TRBV11-2,.,few,TRBJ2-5,15,CASRSHGTDQETQYF,TGTGCCAGCAGATCCCACGGGACGGACCAAGAGACCCAGTACTTC
TRBV6-6,.,.,TRBJ1-5,13,CASSYVGNQPQHF,TGTGCCAGCAGTTACGTAGGCAATCAGCCCCAGCATTTT
TRBV6-4,TRBD1,.,TRBJ1-1,14,CASSERGRMAEAFF,TGTGCCAGCAGTGAGAGGGGGCGCATGGCTGAAGCTTTCTTT
TRBV2,.,few,TRBJ2-3,14,CASSDDGGRGTQYF,TGTGCCAGCAGTGATGACGGGGGGCGGGGTACGCAGTATTTT
TRBV5-5,.,.,TRBJ1-3,15,CASSLVPFSGNTIYF,TGTGCCAGCTCCCTCGTCCCCTTCTCTGGAAACACCATATATTTT
TRBV20-1,.,.,TRBJ1-6,13,CSASDGNNSPLHF,TGCAGTGCCTCAGACGGAAATAATTCACCCCTCCACTTT
TRBV5-1,.,.,TRBJ1-2,14,CASSLDRQDHGYTF,TGCGCCAGCAGCTTAGACCGACAGGACCATGGCTACACCTTC
TRBV4-1,TRBD1,few,TRBJ1-5,19,CASSRTVTGASLGNQPQHF,TGCGCCAGCAGCCGAACCGTGACAGGGGCTAGCCTGGGCAATCAGCCCCAGCATTTT
TRBV6-5,.,many,TRBJ1-1,11,CASSYPPRAFF,TGTGCCAGCAGTTACCCCCCGAGAGCTTTCTTT
TRBV18,TRBD2,many,TRBJ2-3,16,CASSPASGTRTDTQYF,TGTGCCAGCTCACCTGCGAGCGGGACCCGCACAGATACGCAGTATTTT
TRBV4-1,.,few,TRBJ2-5,16,CASSQDGIRTQQTQYF,TGCGCCAGCAGCCAAGATGGGATTAGGACCCAGCAGACCCAGTACTTC
TRBV20-1,.,few,TRBJ1-6,12,CSARSRFGPLHF,TGCAGTGCGAGAAGCAGGTTCGGCCCCCTCCACTTT
TRBV12-3/TRBV12-4,.,.,TRBJ2-2,13,CASGEENTGELFF,TGTGCCAGCGGGGAGGAGAACACCGGGGAGCTGTTTTTT
TRBV5-1,.,few,TRBJ1-4,16,CASSLDYVGSGEKLFF,TGCGCCAGCAGCTTGGATTATGTGGGCTCGGGCGAAAAACTGTTTTTT
TRBV5-4,TRBD2,.,TRBJ2-3,14,CASSIGLDTDTQYF,TGTGCCAGCAGCATAGGACTAGACACAGATACGCAGTATTTT
TRBV6-2/TRBV6-3,.,many,TRBJ1-5,12,CATARGNQPQHF,TGTGCCACCGCTCGGGGCAATCAGCCCCAGCATTTT
TRBV7-6,.,few,TRBJ1-2,11,CASSSTIGYTF,TGTGCCAGCAGCTCCACTATTGGCTACACCTTC
TRBV6-6,.,few,TRBJ2-7,14,CASDSGFGSYEQYF,TGTGCCAGCGACTCCGGCTTCGGCTCCTACGAGCAGTACTTC
TRBV3-1,TRBD1,.,TRBJ1-4,15,CASSRATGGNEKLFF,TGTGCCAGCAGCCGGGCGACAGGGGGGAATGAAAAACTGTTTTTT
TRBV7-8,.,few,TRBJ2-1,14,CASSLWDSSNEQFF,TGTGCCAGCAGCTTATGGGATTCGAGCAATGAGCAGTTCTTC
TRBV7-9,TRBD2,.,TRBJ2-3,15,CASSFVAGGQDTQYF,TGTGCCAGCAGCTTTGTAGCGGGGGGGCAAGATACGCAGTATTTT
TRBV20-1,.,few,TRBJ2-1,11,CSALQDNEQFF,TGCAGTGCTCTGCAGGACAATGAGCAGTTCTTC
TRBV7-2,TRBD2,.,TRBJ2-2,16,CASSLALRGGTGELFF,TGTGCCAGCAGCTTAGCGCTTCGGGGGGGCACCGGGGAGCTGTTTTTT
TRBV5-6,.,few,TRBJ2-3,15,CASSLFPEMSDTQYF,TGTGCCAGCAGCTTATTCCCGGAGATGTCAGATACGCAGTATTTT
TRBV5-6,TRBD2,.,TRBJ2-1,13,CASSFSGGPRQFF,TGTGCCAGCAGCTTCAGCGGGGGCCCAAGGCAGTTCTTC
TRBV5-1,TRBD1,few,TRBJ2-1,15,CASSWGTGESNEQFF,TGCGCCAGCAGCTGGGGGACAGGAGAGAGCAATGAGCAGTTCTTC
TRBV5-4,TRBD2,few,TRBJ2-3,16,CASSPEERGATDTQYF,TGTGCCAGCAGCCCCGAGGAGCGGGGGGCCACAGATACGCAGTATTTT